One and the same sample provided the 16 T cell receptor beta chains below, sequenced in a study of PD-L1 blockade in urothelial cancer (dated by TCRdb to 2016 to 2017). Preparation of the library involved the immunoSEQ multiplex PCR assay. TCRdb retrieved this table from immuneACCESS and kept in-frame rearrangements only. Not all clones are present; in checked studies, unresolved V genes account for under half, and no reason is known for the remainder. For this sample the table gives about 55,000 clones, of which around 74% were detected only once. The ten largest make up roughly 3.9% of the sample. In light of the paper, this sample's time point label describes: pretreatment peripheral blood. This sample comprised PBMCs, obtained around atezolizumab (anti-PD-L1) treatment. The receptor source for this set is a man between 65 and 80 years old with urothelial cancer.

The table lists this clone with many counts. The chain uses TRBV19 and TRBJ1-4; perhaps TRBD1 as D (6 bases). The CDR3 is 14 residues long. Germline CDR1 reads LNHDA; CDR2 reads SQIVND (reference sequence). Trimming took 3 bases from V and 6 from J, leaving 11 bases between them. CDR3 nucleotides: TGTGCCAGTAGTATTACGAACAGGGATGAAAAACTGTTTTTT. Its translation: CASSITNRDEKLFF. Full variable domain (outside the CDR3, taken from reference TRBV19 and TRBJ1-4): DGGITQSPKYLFRKEGQNVTLSCEQNLNHDAMYWYRQDPGQGLRLIYYSQIVNDFQKGDIAEGYSVSREKKESFPLTVTSAQKNPTAFYLCASSITNRDEKLFFGSGTQLSVL.

The chain recombines TRBV6-6 with TRBJ1-1, with 8 nucleotides matching TRBD1. The CDR3 has 15 amino acids. The junction had 10 bases not matched to a gene; V was cut back by 5 bases and J by 5 bases. Per germline, CDR1 MNHNY and CDR2 SVGAGI (reference sequence). CDR3 nucleotide sequence: TGTGCCAGCAGTACTCCACAGGGGGGGGATACTGAAGCTTTCTTT. Encoded protein: CASSTPQGGDTEAFF.

This clone came up a few times. The chain employs TRBV5-6 and TRBJ2-7, with 13 positions matching TRBD2. Germline-derived CDR1 and CDR2 are SGHDT and YYEEEE. The CDR3 is made up of 16 amino acids. With V trimmed by 7 bases and J by 2 bases, 9 bases remained unmatched. The DNA of the CDR3 is TGTGCCAGCCATCGAAGGACTAGCGGGAGTACCTACGAGCAGTACTTC. It is translated as CASHRRTSGSTYEQYF.

The chain joins TRBV5-1 to TRBJ2-5, with 13 bases lining up with TRBD2. The CDR3 covers 16 residues. J lost 3 bases, V lost 4 bases, and 6 bases had no gene match. Germline V gene sequence: CDR1 SGHRS, CDR2 YFSETQ. Here the CDR3 DNA reads TGCGCCAGCAGCCGGACTAGCGGGAGACCAAAAGAGACCCAGTACTTC. Protein: CASSRTSGRPKETQYF.

J is TRBJ2-1 and V is TRBV9; TRBD2 agrees at 11 bases. Germline V gene data show CDR1 as SGDLS and CDR2 as YYNGEE. This CDR3 is 18 amino acids long. J was trimmed by 0 bases and V by 2 bases; bases with no gene match: 7. CDR3 nucleotide sequence: TGTGCCAGCAGCGTTGTAGCGGGGGGGCCGAGCTCCTACAATGAGCAGTTCTTC. As protein: CASSVVAGGPSSYNEQFF.

The rearrangement links TRBV5-1 to TRBJ1-1; D possibly corresponds to TRBD1 (6 bases). Per the germline V gene, CDR1 is SGHRS and CDR2 is YFSETQ. Trimming pared 4 bases from V and 0 bases from J, leaving 13 bases between. The CDR3 extends over 15 amino acids. CDR3 amino acids: CASSALGHLNTEAFF. CDR3 DNA sequence: TGCGCCAGCAGCGCCTTGGGACACTTGAACACTGAAGCTTTCTTT.

The chain uses TRBV28 and TRBJ2-6, with D unclear. The V and J ends lost 10 bases and 2 bases respectively, with 6 bases between them. Germline V CDR1 and CDR2: MDHEN, SYDVKM. CDR3 length: 12 residues. CDR3 DNA sequence: TGTGCCACTACGGCTGGGGCCAACGTCCTGACTTTC. Translating it yields CATTAGANVLTF.

The rearrangement joins TRBV18 to TRBJ2-7, with a tentative D call TRBD1 (6 bases). The CDR3 loop spans 15 amino acids. Trimming took 6 bases from V and 0 from J, leaving 15 bases between them. CDR1 and CDR2 (germline): KGHSH, LQKENI. CDR3: CASSTRTVSSYEQYF. DNA of the CDR3: TGTGCCAGCTCCACACGGACAGTCAGCTCCTACGAGCAGTACTTC.

CDR3: CASSRRGTGGSYEQYF. As DNA, the CDR3 is TGTGCCAGCTCACGCAGAGGGACAGGGGGCTCCTACGAGCAGTACTTC. The chain combines TRBV18 with TRBJ2-7, with 11 positions matching TRBD1. Germline V CDR1 and CDR2: KGHSH, LQKENI. J gave up 0 bases and V 4 bases, and 5 bases lay outside the gene matches. The CDR3 is 16 amino acids.

This chain uses TRBV29-1 with TRBJ2-5, with D tentatively TRBD2 (5 bases). Between the trimmed V and J ends, which lost 3 bases and 1 base, there was a span of 21 bases. The CDR3 sequence is 17 residues long. Germline V gives CDR1 SQVTM, CDR2 ANQGSEA. The CDR3 sequence: CSVDASLPGEGQETQYF. DNA of the CDR3: TGCAGCGTTGACGCCTCCTTACCGGGCGAGGGCCAAGAGACCCAGTACTTC.

The chain joins TRBV28 to TRBJ2-1; perhaps TRBD2 as D (5 bases). Between the trimmed V and J ends, which lost 4 bases and 7 bases, there was a span of 17 bases. The CDR3 has 15 amino acids. Germline values: CDR1 MDHEN, CDR2 SYDVKM. The CDR3: CASSSAEPSGNEQFF. CDR3 coding DNA: TGTGCCAGCAGTTCAGCGGAGCCCTCTGGAAATGAGCAGTTCTTC.

This chain uses TRBV11-3 with TRBJ2-1; 14 bases fit TRBD2. Germline trimming cut 6 bases from V and 5 bases from J; bases unmatched to any gene: 6. From germline, CDR1 is SGHNT and CDR2 YENEEA. The length of the CDR3 is 16 residues. CDR3 bases: TGTGCCAGCAGTTCTCGACTAGCGGGAGGGAACAATGAGCAGTTCTTC. Protein sequence: CASSSRLAGGNNEQFF. Full variable domain (missing parts from reference TRBV11-3 and TRBJ2-1): EAGVVQSPRYKIIEKKQPVAFWCNPISGHNTLYWYLQNLGQGPELLIRYENEEAVDDSQLPKDRFSAERLKGVDSTLKIQPAELGDSAVYLCASSSRLAGGNNEQFFGPGTRLTVL.

The V and J genes are TRBV11-2 and TRBJ2-5; 9 bases align to TRBD1. Germline loops: CDR1 SGHAT, CDR2 FQNNGV. This CDR3 spans 16 amino acids. V trimming: 0 bases; J trimming: 2 bases; junction bases outside the gene matches: 4. The CDR3 DNA reads as TGTGCCAGCAGCTTAGATCGGGGGACAGGGCAAGAGACCCAGTACTTC. Translating it yields CASSLDRGTGQETQYF.

The rearrangement joins TRBV7-9 to TRBJ2-1; D unresolved. Germline V gene sequence: CDR1 SEHNR, CDR2 FQNEAQ (reference sequence). Deletions cut 1 base from V and 8 bases from J, with 9 bases between. CDR3 size: 13 residues. CDR3 amino acids: CASSLVMADEQFF. CDR3 DNA: TGTGCCAGCAGCTTAGTCATGGCGGATGAGCAGTTCTTC.

The chain recombines TRBV4-3 with TRBJ2-3; 8 bases fit TRBD1. This CDR3 region has 17 residues. V lost 0 bases to trimming and J lost 6 bases; unmatched junction nucleotides: 11. From germline, CDR1 is LGHNA and CDR2 YSLEER. This CDR3 reads CASSQDGNRGVTDTQYF. CDR3 DNA: TGCGCCAGCAGCCAAGATGGGAACAGGGGGGTCACCGATACGCAGTATTTT.

The chain is built from TRBV7-2 and TRBJ2-5; 8 positions agree with TRBD2. The CDR3 totals 16 residues. Germline CDR1 SGHTA, CDR2 FQGNSA. Trimming at V came to 4 bases and at J to 5 bases, leaving 12 bases not matched to a gene. CDR3 protein: CASSSGGGGPEETQYF. As DNA, the CDR3 is TGTGCCAGCAGCTCGGGAGGGGGAGGGCCAGAGGAGACCCAGTACTTC.